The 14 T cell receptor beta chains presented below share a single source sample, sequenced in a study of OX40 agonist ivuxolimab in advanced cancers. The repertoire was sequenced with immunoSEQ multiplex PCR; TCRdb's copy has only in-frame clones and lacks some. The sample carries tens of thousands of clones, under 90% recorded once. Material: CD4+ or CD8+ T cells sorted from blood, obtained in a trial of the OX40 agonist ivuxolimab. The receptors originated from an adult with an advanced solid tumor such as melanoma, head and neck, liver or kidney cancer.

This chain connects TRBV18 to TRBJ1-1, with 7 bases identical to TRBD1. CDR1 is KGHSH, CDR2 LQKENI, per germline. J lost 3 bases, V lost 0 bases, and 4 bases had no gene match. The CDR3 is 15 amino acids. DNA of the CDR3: TGTGCCAGCTCACCACCGAGCAGGGGGGACACTGAAGCTTTCTTT. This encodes CASSPPSRGDTEAFF.

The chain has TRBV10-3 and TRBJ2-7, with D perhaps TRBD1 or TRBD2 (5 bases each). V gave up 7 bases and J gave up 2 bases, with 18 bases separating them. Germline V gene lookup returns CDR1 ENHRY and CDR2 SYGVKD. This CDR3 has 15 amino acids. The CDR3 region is CAITPVAGTTYEQYF. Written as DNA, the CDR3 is TGTGCCATCACCCCAGTCGCCGGGACCACCTACGAGCAGTACTTC.

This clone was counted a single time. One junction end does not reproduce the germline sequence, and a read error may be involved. The CDR3 spells CASSRGPSNEQFF. CDR3 DNA: TGTGCTAGCAGCCGGGGCCCTAGCAATGAGCAGTTCTTC. This rearrangement joins TRBV7-7 to TRBJ2-1; D tentatively reads TRBD1 or TRBD2 (5 bases each). The CDR3 is 13 residues long. Per the germline V gene, CDR1 is SSHAT and CDR2 is FNYEAQ (reference sequence).

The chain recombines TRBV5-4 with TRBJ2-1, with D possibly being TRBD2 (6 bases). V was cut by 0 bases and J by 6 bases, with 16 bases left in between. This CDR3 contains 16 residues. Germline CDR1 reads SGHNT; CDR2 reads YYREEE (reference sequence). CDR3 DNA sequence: TGTGCCAGCAGCTTGGGAGGCGGGAAATCCCTCAATGAGCAGTTCTTC. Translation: CASSLGGGKSLNEQFF.

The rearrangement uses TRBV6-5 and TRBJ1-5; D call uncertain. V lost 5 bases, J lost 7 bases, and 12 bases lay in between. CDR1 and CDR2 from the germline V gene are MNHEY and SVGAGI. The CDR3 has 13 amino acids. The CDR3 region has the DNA TGTGCCAGCAGTCAAGTTCTTCACCAGCCCCAGCATTTT. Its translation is CASSQVLHQPQHF.

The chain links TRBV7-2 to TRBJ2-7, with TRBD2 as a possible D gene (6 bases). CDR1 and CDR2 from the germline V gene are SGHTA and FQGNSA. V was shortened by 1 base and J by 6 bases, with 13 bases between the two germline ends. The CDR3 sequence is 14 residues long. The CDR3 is CASSLGGTQSEQYF. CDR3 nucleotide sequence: TGTGCCAGCAGCTTAGGCGGGACTCAAAGCGAGCAGTACTTC.

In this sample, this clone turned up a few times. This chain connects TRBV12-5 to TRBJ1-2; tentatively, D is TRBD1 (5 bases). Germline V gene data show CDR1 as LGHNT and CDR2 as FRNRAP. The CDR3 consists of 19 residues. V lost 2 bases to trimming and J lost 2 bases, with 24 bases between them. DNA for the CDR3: TGTGCTAGTGGTTTGTCCCCCCGGACGGGGACCGTACACAACTATGGCTACACCTTC. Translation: CASGLSPRTGTVHNYGYTF. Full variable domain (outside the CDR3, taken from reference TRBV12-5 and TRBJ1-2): DARVTQTPRHKVTEMGQEVTMRCQPILGHNTVFWYRQTMMQGLELLAYFRNRAPLDDSGMPKDRFSAEMPDATLATLKIQPSEPRDSAVYFCASGLSPRTGTVHNYGYTFGSGTRLTVV.

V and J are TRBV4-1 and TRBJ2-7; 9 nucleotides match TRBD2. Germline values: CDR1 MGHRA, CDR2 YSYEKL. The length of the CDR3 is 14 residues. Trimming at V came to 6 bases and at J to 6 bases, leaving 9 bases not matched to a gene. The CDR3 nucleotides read TGCGCCAGCAGGAGCGGGAGGATGGATAGCGAGCAGTACTTC. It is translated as CASRSGRMDSEQYF.

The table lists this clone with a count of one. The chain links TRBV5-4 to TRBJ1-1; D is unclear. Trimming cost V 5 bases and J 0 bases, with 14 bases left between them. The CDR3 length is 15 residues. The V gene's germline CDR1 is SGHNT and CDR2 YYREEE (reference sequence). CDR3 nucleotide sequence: TGTGCCAGCAGTGCTTCCGGACTCTTGAACACTGAAGCTTTCTTT. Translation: CASSASGLLNTEAFF.

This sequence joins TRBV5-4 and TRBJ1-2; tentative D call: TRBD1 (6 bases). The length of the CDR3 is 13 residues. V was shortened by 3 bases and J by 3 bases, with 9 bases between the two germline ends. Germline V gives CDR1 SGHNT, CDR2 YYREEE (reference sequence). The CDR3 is CASSSQGHYGYTF. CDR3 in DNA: TGTGCCAGCAGCTCCCAGGGGCACTATGGCTACACCTTC.

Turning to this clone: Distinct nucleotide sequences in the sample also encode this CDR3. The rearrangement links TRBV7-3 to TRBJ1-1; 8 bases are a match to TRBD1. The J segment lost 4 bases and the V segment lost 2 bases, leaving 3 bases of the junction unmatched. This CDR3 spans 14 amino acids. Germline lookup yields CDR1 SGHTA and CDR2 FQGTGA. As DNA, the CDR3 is TGTGCCAGCAGCTTACAGGGGGCTGGCACTGAAGCTTTCTTT. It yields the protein CASSLQGAGTEAFF.

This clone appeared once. The CDR3 here is CAISDTAGANVLTF. CDR3 DNA: TGTGCCATCAGTGACACCGCTGGGGCCAACGTCCTGACTTTC. V is TRBV10-3 and J is TRBJ2-6, with D unresolved. The CDR3 is 14 residues long. V lost 3 bases to trimming and J lost 2 bases, with 5 bases between them. Per germline, CDR1 ENHRY and CDR2 SYGVKD.

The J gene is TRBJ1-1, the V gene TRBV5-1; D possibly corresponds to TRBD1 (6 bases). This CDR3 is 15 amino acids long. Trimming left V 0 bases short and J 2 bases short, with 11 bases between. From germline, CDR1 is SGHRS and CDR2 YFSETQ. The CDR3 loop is CASSLEGQLNTEAFF. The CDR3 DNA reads TGCGCCAGCAGCTTGGAGGGACAACTAAACACTGAAGCTTTCTTT.

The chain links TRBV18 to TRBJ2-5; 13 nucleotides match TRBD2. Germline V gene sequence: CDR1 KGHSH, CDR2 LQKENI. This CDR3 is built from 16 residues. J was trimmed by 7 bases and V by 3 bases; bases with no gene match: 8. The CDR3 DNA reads TGTGCCAGCTCACCGACTAGCGGGGGGCCTGGAGCGACCCAGTACTTC. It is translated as CASSPTSGGPGATQYF.